Reported below is one TCR beta chain. Original handling: Estimated nucleated cell counts came from reference gene primer amplification. Assay: immunoSEQ multiplex PCR; the TCRdb copy retains only in-frame clones and omits some. The D gene and trimming were derived from the DNA, and the V and J assignments and clone size from that table. In the table there are about 270,000 clones, about 89% of which are singletons. The CDR3 contains 14 residues. Germline assignment: CDR1 SGHRS and CDR2 YFSETQ. V gave up 0 bases and J gave up 4 bases; unmatched junction bases: 2. The entry originates in a study of blood T cell repertoires in COVID-19. Study in general: Spain, Italy and the United States supplied samples that represented acute and convalescent COVID-19. Sources were T cells, B-cell-depleted T cells, or PBMCs; the material itself was cDNA or gDNA.

Sequences were obtained from peripheral blood. The TCR sequence derives from a woman aged 55-70 years who had recovered from COVID-19. The J gene is TRBJ2-5, the V gene TRBV5-1; 8 nucleotides line up with TRBD2. The DNA of the CDR3 is TGCGCCAGCAGCTTGGCGGGGGGGTTAGAGACCCAGTACTTC. Translated, it gives CASSLAGGLETQYF.